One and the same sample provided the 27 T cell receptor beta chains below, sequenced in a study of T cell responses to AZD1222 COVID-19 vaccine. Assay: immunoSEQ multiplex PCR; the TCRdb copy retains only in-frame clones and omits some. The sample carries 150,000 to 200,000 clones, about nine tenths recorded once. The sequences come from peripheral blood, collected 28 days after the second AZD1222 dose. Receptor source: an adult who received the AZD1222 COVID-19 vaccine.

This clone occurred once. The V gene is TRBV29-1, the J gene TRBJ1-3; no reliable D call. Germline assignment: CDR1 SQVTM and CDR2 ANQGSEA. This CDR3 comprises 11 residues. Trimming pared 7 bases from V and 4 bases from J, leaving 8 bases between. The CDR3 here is CSALQGNTIYF. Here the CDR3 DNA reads TGCAGCGCCCTCCAAGGAAACACCATATATTTT.

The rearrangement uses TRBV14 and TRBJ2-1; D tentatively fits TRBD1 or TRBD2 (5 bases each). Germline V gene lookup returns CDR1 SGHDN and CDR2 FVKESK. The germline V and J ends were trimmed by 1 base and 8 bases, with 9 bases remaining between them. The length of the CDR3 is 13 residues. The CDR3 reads CASSQVMGDEQFF. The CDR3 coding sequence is TGTGCCAGCAGCCAAGTCATGGGGGATGAGCAGTTCTTC. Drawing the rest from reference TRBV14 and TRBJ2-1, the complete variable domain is EAGVTQFPSHSVIEKGQTVTLRCDPISGHDNLYWYRRVMGKEIKFLLHFVKESKQDESGMPNNRFLAERTGGTYSTLKVQPAELEDSGVYFCASSQVMGDEQFFGPGTRLTVL.

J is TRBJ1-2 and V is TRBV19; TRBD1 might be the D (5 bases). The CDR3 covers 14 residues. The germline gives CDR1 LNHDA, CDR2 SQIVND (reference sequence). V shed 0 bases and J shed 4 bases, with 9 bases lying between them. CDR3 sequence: CASSIDGTPYGYTF. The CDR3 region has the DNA TGTGCCAGTAGTATAGATGGGACCCCCTATGGCTACACCTTC.

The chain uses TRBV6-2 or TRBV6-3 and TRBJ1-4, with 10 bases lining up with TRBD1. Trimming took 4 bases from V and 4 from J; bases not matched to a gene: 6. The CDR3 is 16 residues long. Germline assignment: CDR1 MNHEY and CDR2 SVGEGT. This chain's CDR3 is CASSLYRTGGNEKLFF. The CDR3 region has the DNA TGTGCCAGCAGTTTATATCGGACAGGGGGTAATGAAAAACTGTTTTTT.

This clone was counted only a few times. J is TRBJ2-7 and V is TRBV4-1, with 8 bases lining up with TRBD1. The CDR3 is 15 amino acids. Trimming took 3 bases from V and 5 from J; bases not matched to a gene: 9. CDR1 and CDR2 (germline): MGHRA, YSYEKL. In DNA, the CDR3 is TGCGCCAGCAGCCAGCCGGGACAGGCTAATCACGAGCAGTACTTC. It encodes CASSQPGQANHEQYF.

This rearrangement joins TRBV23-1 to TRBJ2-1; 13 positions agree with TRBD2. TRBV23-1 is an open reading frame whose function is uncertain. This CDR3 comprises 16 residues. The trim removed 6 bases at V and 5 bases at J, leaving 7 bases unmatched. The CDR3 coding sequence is TGCGCCAGCAGCCTTACCGGGACTAGCGGGGACAATGAGCAGTTCTTC. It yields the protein CASSLTGTSGDNEQFF.

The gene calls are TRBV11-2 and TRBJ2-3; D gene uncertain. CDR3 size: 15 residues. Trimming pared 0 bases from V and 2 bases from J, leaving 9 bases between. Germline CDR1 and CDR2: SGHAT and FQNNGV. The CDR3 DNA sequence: TGTGCCAGCAGCTTAGATTTCGGTCCCACAGATACGCAGTATTTT. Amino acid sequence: CASSLDFGPTDTQYF. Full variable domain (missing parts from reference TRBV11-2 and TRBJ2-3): EAGVAQSPRYKIIEKRQSVAFWCNPISGHATLYWYQQILGQGPKLLIQFQNNGVVDDSQLPKDRFSAERLKGVDSTLKIQPAKLEDSAVYLCASSLDFGPTDTQYFGPGTRLTVL.

The CDR3 spells CASSLAVGTSVYNEQFF. The CDR3 region has the DNA TGCGCCAGCAGCTTGGCGGTAGGGACTAGCGTGTACAATGAGCAGTTCTTC. J is TRBJ2-1 and V is TRBV5-1; 10 nucleotides line up with TRBD2. Germline V gives CDR1 SGHRS, CDR2 YFSETQ. V lost 0 bases, J lost 4 bases, and 7 bases stayed unmatched. This CDR3 region has 17 residues.

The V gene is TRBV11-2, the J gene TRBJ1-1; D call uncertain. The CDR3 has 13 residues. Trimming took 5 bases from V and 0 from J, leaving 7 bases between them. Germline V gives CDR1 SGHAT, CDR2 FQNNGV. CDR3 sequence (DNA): TGTGCCAGCAGCACCCTCATGAACACTGAAGCTTTCTTT. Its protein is CASSTLMNTEAFF.

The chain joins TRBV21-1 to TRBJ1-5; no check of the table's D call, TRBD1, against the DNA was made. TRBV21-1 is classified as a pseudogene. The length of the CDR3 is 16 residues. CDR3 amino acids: CASSHNLTGGRQPQHF. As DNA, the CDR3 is TGTGCCAGCAGCCACAATCTGACAGGGGGACGTCAGCCCCAGCATTTT.

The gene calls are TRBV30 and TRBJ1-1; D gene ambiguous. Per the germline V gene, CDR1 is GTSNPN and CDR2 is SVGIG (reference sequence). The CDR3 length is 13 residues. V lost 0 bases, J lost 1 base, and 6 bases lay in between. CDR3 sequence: CAWSVQQNTEAFF. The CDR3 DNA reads TGTGCCTGGAGTGTTCAGCAGAACACTGAAGCTTTCTTT.

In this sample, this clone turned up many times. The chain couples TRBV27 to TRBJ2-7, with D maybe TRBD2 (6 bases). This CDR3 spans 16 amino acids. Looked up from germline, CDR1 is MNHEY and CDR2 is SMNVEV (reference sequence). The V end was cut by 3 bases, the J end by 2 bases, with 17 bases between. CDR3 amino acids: CASSLMGGTSPYEQYF. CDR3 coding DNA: TGTGCCAGCAGTTTGATGGGCGGGACCTCCCCCTACGAGCAGTACTTC.

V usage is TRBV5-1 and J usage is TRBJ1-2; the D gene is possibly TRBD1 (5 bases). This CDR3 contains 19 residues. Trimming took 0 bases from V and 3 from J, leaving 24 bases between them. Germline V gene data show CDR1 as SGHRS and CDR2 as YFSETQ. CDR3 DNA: TGCGCCAGCAGCTTGGCACCGGCGGGACCGCAAAGCTCAGACTATGGCTACACCTTC. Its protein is CASSLAPAGPQSSDYGYTF.

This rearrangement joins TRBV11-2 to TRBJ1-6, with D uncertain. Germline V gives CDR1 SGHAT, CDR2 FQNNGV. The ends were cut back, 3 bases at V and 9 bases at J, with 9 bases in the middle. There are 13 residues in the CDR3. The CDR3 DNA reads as TGTGCCAGCAGCTTCCGGGTTACTTCACCCCTCCACTTT. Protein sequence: CASSFRVTSPLHF.

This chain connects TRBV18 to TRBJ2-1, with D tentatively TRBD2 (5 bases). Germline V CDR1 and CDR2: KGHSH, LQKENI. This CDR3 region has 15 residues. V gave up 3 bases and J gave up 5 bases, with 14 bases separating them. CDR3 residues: CASSPGGLVDNEQFF. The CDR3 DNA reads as TGTGCCAGCTCACCGGGCGGGCTCGTTGACAATGAGCAGTTCTTC.

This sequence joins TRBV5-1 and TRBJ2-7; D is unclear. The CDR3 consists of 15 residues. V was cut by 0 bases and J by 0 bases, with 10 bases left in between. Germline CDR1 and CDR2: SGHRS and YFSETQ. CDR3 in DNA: TGCGCCAGCAGCTTGGAGGCAGGAGTCTCCTACGAGCAGTACTTC. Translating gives CASSLEAGVSYEQYF.

The CDR3 is CASSWGRGRGQPQHF. The CDR3 bases are TGTGCCAGCAGTTGGGGCAGGGGGCGCGGGCAGCCCCAGCATTTT. V is TRBV6-5 and J is TRBJ1-5, with 8 bases matching TRBD1. The CDR3 totals 15 residues. Germline V gene sequence: CDR1 MNHEY, CDR2 SVGAGI. J lost 7 bases, V lost 4 bases, and 9 bases had no gene match.

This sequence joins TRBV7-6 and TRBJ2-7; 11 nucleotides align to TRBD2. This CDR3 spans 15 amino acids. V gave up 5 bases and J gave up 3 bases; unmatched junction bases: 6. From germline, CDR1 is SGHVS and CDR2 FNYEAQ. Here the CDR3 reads CASSKLAGVSYEQYF. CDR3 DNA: TGTGCCAGCAGCAAACTAGCGGGAGTAAGCTACGAGCAGTACTTC.

CDR3 coding DNA: TGTGCCAGCAGCCAAGTTGGGGGGGTAGCCAAAAACATTCAGTACTTC. Translated: CASSQVGGVAKNIQYF. The chain joins TRBV28 to TRBJ2-4; 7 bases line up with TRBD2. The V gene end was trimmed by 6 bases and the J gene end by 0 bases; junction bases not matched to a gene: 8. Germline values: CDR1 MDHEN, CDR2 SYDVKM. The CDR3 is made up of 16 amino acids.

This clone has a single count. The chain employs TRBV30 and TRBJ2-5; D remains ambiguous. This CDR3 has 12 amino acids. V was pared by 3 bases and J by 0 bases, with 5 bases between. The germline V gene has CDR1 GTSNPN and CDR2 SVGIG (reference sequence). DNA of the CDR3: TGTGCCTGGAGGAGCAACCAAGAGACCCAGTACTTC. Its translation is CAWRSNQETQYF.

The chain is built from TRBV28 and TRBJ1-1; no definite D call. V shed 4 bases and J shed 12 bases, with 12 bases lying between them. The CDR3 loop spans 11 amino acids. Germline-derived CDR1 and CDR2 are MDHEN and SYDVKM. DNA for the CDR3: TGTGCCAGCAGTTCGTCGGCCGGAACTTTCTTT. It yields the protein CASSSSAGTFF.

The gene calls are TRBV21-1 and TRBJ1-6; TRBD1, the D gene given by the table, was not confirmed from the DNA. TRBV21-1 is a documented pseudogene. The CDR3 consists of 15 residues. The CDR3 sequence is CASSKETGGESPLHF. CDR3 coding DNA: TGTGCCAGCAGCAAAGAGACAGGGGGCGAGTCACCCCTCCACTTT.

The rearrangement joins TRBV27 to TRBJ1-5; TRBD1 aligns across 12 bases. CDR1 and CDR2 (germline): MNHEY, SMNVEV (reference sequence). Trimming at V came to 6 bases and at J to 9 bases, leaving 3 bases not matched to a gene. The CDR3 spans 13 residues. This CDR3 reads CASSRDRGLPQHF. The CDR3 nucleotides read TGTGCCAGCAGCCGGGACAGGGGGCTGCCCCAGCATTTT.

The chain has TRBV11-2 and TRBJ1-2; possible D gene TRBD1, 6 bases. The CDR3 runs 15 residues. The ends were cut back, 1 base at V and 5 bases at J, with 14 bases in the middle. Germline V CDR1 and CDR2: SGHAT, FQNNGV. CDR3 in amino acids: CASSLGATGGYGYTF. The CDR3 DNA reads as TGTGCCAGCAGCTTAGGGGCGACAGGTGGTTATGGCTACACCTTC.

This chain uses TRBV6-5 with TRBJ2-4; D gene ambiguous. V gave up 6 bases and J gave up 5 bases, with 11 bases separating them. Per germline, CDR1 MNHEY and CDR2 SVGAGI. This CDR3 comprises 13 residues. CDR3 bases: TGTGCCAGCAGAGACAACGCACAAAACATTCAGTACTTC. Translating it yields CASRDNAQNIQYF.

The DNA for the CDR3 is TGTGCCAGCAGTTTATCAGCTCGGGCTCGGGCGGACCCAACCTACAATGAGCAGTTCTTC. This encodes CASSLSARARADPTYNEQFF. This chain connects TRBV27 to TRBJ2-1; D is undetermined. The CDR3 covers 20 residues. Between the trimmed V and J ends, which lost 0 bases and 2 bases, there was a span of 23 bases. Germline V gives CDR1 MNHEY, CDR2 SMNVEV (reference sequence).

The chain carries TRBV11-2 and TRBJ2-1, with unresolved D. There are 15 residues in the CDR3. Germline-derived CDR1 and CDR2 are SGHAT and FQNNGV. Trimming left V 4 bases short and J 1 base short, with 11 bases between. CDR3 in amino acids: CASSSVLGSYNEQFF. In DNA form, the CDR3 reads TGTGCCAGCAGCTCCGTTCTAGGGTCCTACAATGAGCAGTTCTTC. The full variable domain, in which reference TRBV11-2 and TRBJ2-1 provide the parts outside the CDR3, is EAGVAQSPRYKIIEKRQSVAFWCNPISGHATLYWYQQILGQGPKLLIQFQNNGVVDDSQLPKDRFSAERLKGVDSTLKIQPAKLEDSAVYLCASSSVLGSYNEQFFGPGTRLTVL.